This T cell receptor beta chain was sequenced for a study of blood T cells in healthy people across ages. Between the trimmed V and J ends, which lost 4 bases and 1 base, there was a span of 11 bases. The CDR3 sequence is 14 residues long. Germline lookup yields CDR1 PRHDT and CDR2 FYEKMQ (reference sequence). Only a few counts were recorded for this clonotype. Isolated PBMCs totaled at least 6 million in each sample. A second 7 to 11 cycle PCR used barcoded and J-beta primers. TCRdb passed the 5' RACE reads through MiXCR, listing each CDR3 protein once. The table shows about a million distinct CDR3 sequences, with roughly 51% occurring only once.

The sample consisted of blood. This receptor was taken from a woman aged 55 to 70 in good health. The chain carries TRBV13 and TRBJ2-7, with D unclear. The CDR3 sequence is CASSSTDQSYEQYF. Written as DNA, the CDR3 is TGTGCCAGCAGCTCCACCGACCAGTCCTACGAGCAGTACTTC.